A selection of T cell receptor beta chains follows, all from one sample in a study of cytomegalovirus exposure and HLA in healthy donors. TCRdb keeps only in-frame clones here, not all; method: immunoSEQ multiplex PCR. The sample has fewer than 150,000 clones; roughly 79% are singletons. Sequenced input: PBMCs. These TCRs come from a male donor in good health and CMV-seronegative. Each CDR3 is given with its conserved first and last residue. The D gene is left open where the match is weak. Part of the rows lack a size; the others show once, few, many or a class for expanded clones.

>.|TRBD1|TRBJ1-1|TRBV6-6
TGTGCCAGCAGTTACCAACTACAGGGGGAAGCTTTCTTT
CASSYQLQGEAFF
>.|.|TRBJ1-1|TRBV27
TGTGCCCGCGATATCAGCGTCCTTGACACTGAAGCTTTCTTT
CARDISVLDTEAFF
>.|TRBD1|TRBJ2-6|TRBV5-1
TGCGCCAGCAGCGTTTTACAGGGGTCTGGGGCCAACGTCCTGACTTTC
CASSVLQGSGANVLTF
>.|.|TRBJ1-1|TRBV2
TGTGCCAGCAGCCCTGGGCGGAACACTGAAGCTTTCTTT
CASSPGRNTEAFF
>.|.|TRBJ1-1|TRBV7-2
TGTGCCAGCAGCTTAGTGTGGCCCAACACTGAAGCTTTCTTT
CASSLVWPNTEAFF
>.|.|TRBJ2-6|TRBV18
TGTGCCAGCTCACCTTGGGAGGCTGGGGCCAACGTCCTGACTTTC
CASSPWEAGANVLTF
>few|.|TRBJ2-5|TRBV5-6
TGTGCCAGCAGCTCCTTGGGAGTGGGGCAAGAGACCCAGTACTTC
CASSSLGVGQETQYF
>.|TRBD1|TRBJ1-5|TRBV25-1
TGTGCCAGCAGTGAATGGGGACAGGGTGGCAATCAGCCCCAGCATTTT
CASSEWGQGGNQPQHF
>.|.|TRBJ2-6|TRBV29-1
TGCAGCGTTGTGCAGGCTGGGGCCAACGTCCTGACTTTC
CSVVQAGANVLTF
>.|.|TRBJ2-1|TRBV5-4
TGTGCCCGCAGCCCGGATGTGGGAGCTTTAGCCAATGAGCAGTTCTTC
CARSPDVGALANEQFF
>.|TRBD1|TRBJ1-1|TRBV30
TGTGCCTGGAGTGGGACAGGGATTGGAGGGGCTTTCTTT
CAWSGTGIGGAFF
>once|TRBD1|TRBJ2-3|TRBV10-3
TGTGCCATCAGTGGGGACAGGGGGCCAGATACGCAGTATTTT
CAISGDRGPDTQYF
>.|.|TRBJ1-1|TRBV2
TGTGCCAGCACAAGCCAAATGAACACTGAAGCTTTCTTT
CASTSQMNTEAFF
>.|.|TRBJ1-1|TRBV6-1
TGTGCCGCAGGGCCGAACACTGAAGCTTTCTTT
CAAGPNTEAFF
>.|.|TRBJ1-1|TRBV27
TGTGCCAGCAAGGGAGGGCGGACCCTTGAAGCTTTCTTT
CASKGGRTLEAFF
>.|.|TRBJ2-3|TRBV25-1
TGTGCCAGCAGTGAATCGAGTTTCTCAGATACGCAGTATTTT
CASSESSFSDTQYF
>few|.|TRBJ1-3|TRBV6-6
TGTGCCAGCAGTTATATGGGGCGGTCTGGAAACACCATATATTTT
CASSYMGRSGNTIYF